Listed below are T cell receptor beta chains from one sample, sequenced in a study of CD8 T cells in ankylosing spondylitis. MiXCR, applied by TCRdb to the 5' RACE reads, yields one record per CDR3 protein. This table holds roughly 170,000 distinct CDR3 sequences, 9.8% found once. Sequenced material: blood, either unsorted or a sorted T cell fraction (not recorded which). The receptors derive from a female donor with ankylosing spondylitis or in good health (not recorded which). The CDR3 runs from the conserved cysteine through the conserved F or W. The D gene is left open where the match is weak. Clone sizes are given selectively: once, few, many, or a class where the clone is expanded.

CDR3 DNA: TGTGCCAGTACTTTATTCTTGGGCACGGATGGCTACACCTTC
CDR3 protein: CASTLFLGTDGYTF
clone size: once
J gene: TRBJ1-2
D gene: .
V gene: TRBV19

CDR3 DNA: TGTGCCAGTAGCGGGAGCGCCTACAATGAGCAGTTCTTC
CDR3 protein: CASSGSAYNEQFF
clone size: many
J gene: TRBJ2-1
D gene: TRBD2
V gene: TRBV27

CDR3 DNA: TGTGCCAGCAGCGCCGGGGACACCATATATTTT
CDR3 protein: CASSAGDTIYF
clone size: many
J gene: TRBJ1-3
D gene: .
V gene: TRBV12-3/TRBV12-4

CDR3 DNA: TGCACCAGCAGCCAAAGATGTAACCAAGACGTTTGCTATGGCTACACCTTC
CDR3 protein: CTSSQRCNQDVCYGYTF
clone size: many
J gene: TRBJ1-2
D gene: .
V gene: TRBV1

CDR3 DNA: TGTGCCAGCTCCCCCCTGGAGCGAACGGATACGCAGTATTTT
CDR3 protein: CASSPLERTDTQYF
clone size: few
J gene: TRBJ2-3
D gene: .
V gene: TRBV18

CDR3 DNA: TGTGCCACCTCAGCGGGAGTAAGGGACGAGCAGTACTTC
CDR3 protein: CATSAGVRDEQYF
clone size: many
J gene: TRBJ2-7
D gene: TRBD2
V gene: TRBV25-1

CDR3 DNA: TGTGCCAGCAGCCTAACCGCGACTAGCCCTCAGTATTTT
CDR3 protein: CASSLTATSPQYF
clone size: many
J gene: TRBJ2-3
D gene: TRBD2
V gene: TRBV13

CDR3 DNA: TGTGCCAGCGTGCAGGGCTACACCTTC
CDR3 protein: CASVQGYTF
clone size: .
J gene: TRBJ1-2
D gene: .
V gene: TRBV2

CDR3 DNA: TGCGCCAGCTCCGCCCGGGAGGGAGTTCAGCCCCAGCATTTT
CDR3 protein: CASSAREGVQPQHF
clone size: .
J gene: TRBJ1-5
D gene: .
V gene: TRBV5-1

CDR3 DNA: TGTGCCATCGGGCGGGATGGAGAGACCCAGTACTTC
CDR3 protein: CAIGRDGETQYF
clone size: many
J gene: TRBJ2-5
D gene: .
V gene: TRBV10-3

CDR3 DNA: TGTGCCAGCAGCCCGACTGATAACTATGGCTACACCTTC
CDR3 protein: CASSPTDNYGYTF
clone size: many
J gene: TRBJ1-2
D gene: .
V gene: TRBV7-9

CDR3 DNA: TGTGCCAGCAGCGCCCCGGACAACCACTACAATGAGCAGTTCTTC
CDR3 protein: CASSAPDNHYNEQFF
clone size: few
J gene: TRBJ2-1
D gene: .
V gene: TRBV7-9

CDR3 DNA: TGTGCCAGCAGCCAAGATAAGGTGGGACTAGCGGGAGCCGGGGAGCTGTTTTTT
CDR3 protein: CASSQDKVGLAGAGELFF
clone size: .
J gene: TRBJ2-2
D gene: TRBD2
V gene: TRBV4-2

CDR3 DNA: TGTGCCAGCAGCTCAGGGGCGGGGGGCATGAACACTGAAGCTTTCTTT
CDR3 protein: CASSSGAGGMNTEAFF
clone size: .
J gene: TRBJ1-1
D gene: .
V gene: TRBV9

CDR3 DNA: TGTGCCAGCAGCGGAGGGCCTCTCAGCTCCTACAATGAGCAGTTCTTC
CDR3 protein: CASSGGPLSSYNEQFF
clone size: .
J gene: TRBJ2-1
D gene: .
V gene: TRBV9

CDR3 DNA: TGCGCCAGCAGCCCTACGCACAGCGTAGGTGGTGAGCAGTTCTTC
CDR3 protein: CASSPTHSVGGEQFF
clone size: few
J gene: TRBJ2-1
D gene: .
V gene: TRBV4-3